This TCR beta chain was retrieved from a study of low-dose radiotherapy and immunotherapy resistance in tumors. This clonotype was seen at least ten times. The time point was: after trial treatment. Sample treatment: LDRT plus nivolumab, ipilimumab, low-dose cyclophosphamide and aspirin (RACIN trial). TRAV- and TRBV-specific primers primed first-strand cDNA, covering alpha and beta chains. The PCR that amplified TCRs ran for about 20 cycles, relying on a constant-region primer and a V-primer adapter. TCRdb passed the reads through MiXCR, listing each CDR3 protein once. The sample yields 75,000 to 95,000 distinct CDR3 sequences, less than 25% seen once. The clonotype comes from a female donor with ovarian cancer. The input for sequencing was PBMCs, taken after low-dose radiotherapy plus immunotherapy.

CDR3 loop: CASSLGLAGVHEQFF. DNA of the CDR3: TGCGCCAGCAGCCTTGGACTAGCGGGAGTTCATGAGCAGTTCTTC. The chain combines TRBV5-1 with TRBJ2-1, with 13 positions matching TRBD2. Germline lookup yields CDR1 SGHRS and CDR2 YFSETQ. Trimming cost V 4 bases and J 8 bases; bases outside gene matches: 6. The CDR3 has 15 amino acids.